This T cell receptor (beta chain) was profiled in a study of T cells in Graves' hyperthyroidism and ophthalmopathy. Turning to the study itself: Peripheral blood was obtained at initial diagnosis, preceding any treatment.

Regarding the study as a whole: The blood repertoire included most of the expanded thyroid clonotypes above 0.001.

This CDR3 contains 16 residues. The V gene's germline CDR1 is SNHLY and CDR2 FYNNEI. The V end was cut by 0 bases, the J end by 5 bases, with 14 bases between. It was uncontrolled infection, other autoimmune disease, pregnancy or lactation that excluded patients. The source of the PBMCs was less than 12 ml of fresh peripheral blood. This clonotype was picked up many times. Antigen unknown. The investigators amplified TCR beta CDR3 regions from RNA transcripts. The HTBI primer set drove a first-round RT-PCR of the TCR CDR3. TCRdb ran MiXCR on the multiplex PCR reads and lists one entry per CDR3 protein. The sample includes about 620,000 distinct CDR3 sequences, under 20% seen only once; the top ten take less than 4.5%.

The chain recombines TRBV2 with TRBJ1-5; D is unclear. Sequencing used blood. This TCR derives from a woman in her twenties or thirties with Graves' hyperthyroidism. CDR3 residues: CASSEAGPPSYQPQHF. CDR3 coding DNA: TGTGCCAGCAGTGAAGCCGGACCGCCTTCCTATCAGCCCCAGCATTTT.